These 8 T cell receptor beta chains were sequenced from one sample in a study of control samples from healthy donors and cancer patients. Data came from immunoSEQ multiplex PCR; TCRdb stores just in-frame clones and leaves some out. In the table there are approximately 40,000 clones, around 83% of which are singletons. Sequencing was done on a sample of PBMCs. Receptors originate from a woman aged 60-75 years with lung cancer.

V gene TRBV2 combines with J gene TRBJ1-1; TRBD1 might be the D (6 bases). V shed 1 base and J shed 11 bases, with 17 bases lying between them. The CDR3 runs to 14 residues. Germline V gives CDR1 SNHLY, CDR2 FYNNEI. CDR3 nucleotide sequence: TGTGCCAGCAGTGAAGAGGTAAGGGACACGGTCGCTTTCTTT. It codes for CASSEEVRDTVAFF.

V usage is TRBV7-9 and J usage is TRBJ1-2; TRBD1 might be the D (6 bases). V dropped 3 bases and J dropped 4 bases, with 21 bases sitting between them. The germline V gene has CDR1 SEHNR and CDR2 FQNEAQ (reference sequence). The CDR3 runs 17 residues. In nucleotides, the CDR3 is TGTGCCAGCAGCTTTGCGGGGGGGACACGAGGCGGCTATGGCTACACCTTC. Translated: CASSFAGGTRGGYGYTF.

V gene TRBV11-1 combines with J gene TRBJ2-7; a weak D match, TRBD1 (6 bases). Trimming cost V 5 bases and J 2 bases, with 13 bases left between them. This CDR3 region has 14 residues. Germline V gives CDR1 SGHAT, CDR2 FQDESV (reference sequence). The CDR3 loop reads CASSVDSTTYEQYF. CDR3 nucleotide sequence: TGTGCCAGCAGCGTGGACAGCACCACCTACGAGCAGTACTTC.

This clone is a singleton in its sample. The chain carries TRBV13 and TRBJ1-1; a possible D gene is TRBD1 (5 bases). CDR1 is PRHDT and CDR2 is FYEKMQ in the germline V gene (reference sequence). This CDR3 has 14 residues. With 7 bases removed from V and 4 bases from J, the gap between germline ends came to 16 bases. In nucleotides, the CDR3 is TGTGCCAGCACCCAGGGAGGGTCGGGCACTGAAGCTTTCTTT. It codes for CASTQGGSGTEAFF.

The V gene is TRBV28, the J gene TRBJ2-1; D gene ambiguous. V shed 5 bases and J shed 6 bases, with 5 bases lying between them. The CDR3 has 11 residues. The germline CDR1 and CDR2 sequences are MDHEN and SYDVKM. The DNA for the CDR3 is TGTGCCAGCAGTATGCCCAATGAGCAGTTCTTC. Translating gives CASSMPNEQFF.

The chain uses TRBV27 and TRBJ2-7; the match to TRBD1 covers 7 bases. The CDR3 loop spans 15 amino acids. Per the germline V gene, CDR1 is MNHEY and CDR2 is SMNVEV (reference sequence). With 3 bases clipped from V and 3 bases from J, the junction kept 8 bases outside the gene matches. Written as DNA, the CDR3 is TGTGCCAGCAGTTTCCGGTCGACAGGGAGCTACGAGCAGTACTTC. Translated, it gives CASSFRSTGSYEQYF.

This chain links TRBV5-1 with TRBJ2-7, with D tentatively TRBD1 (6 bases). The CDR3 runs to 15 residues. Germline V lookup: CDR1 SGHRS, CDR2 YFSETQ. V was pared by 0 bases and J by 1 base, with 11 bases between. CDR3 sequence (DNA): TGCGCCAGCAGCTTGGTTCCAGGGGAATCCTACGAGCAGTACTTC. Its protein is CASSLVPGESYEQYF. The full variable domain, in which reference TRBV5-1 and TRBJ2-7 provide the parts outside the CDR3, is KAGVTQTPRYLIKTRGQQVTLSCSPISGHRSVSWYQQTPGQGLQFLFEYFSETQRNKGNFPGRFSGRQFSNSRSEMNVSTLELGDSALYLCASSLVPGESYEQYFGPGTRLTVT.

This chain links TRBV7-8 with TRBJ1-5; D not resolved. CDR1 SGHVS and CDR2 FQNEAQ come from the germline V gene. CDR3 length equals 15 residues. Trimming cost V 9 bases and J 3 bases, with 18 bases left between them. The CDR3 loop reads CASLRSPGFNQPQHF. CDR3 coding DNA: TGTGCCAGTTTACGGTCACCGGGATTCAATCAGCCCCAGCATTTT.